Below, 32 T cell receptor beta chains from the same sample are listed, as sequenced in a study of early T cells in non-severe SARS-CoV-2 infection. TCRdb re-analysed the 5' RACE reads in MiXCR, keeping a single row per CDR3 protein. The sample shows more than 65,000 distinct CDR3 sequences, roughly an eighth of them seen only once. Sample: whole blood, taken at baseline. These receptors came from an adult who was a healthcare worker with PCR-confirmed SARS-CoV-2 infection or an uninfected control (not recorded which).

This clonotype was detected a few times. The CDR3, as DNA: TGCGCCAGCAGCTTTCGGGACAGCGGACAAGAGACCCAGTACTTC. Translation: CASSFRDSGQETQYF. J is TRBJ2-5 and V is TRBV4-1, with TRBD1 identical over 7 bases. Losses at the gene ends were 5 bases for V and 2 bases for J; bases not matched to a gene: 8. Germline V lookup: CDR1 MGHRA, CDR2 YSYEKL. This CDR3 is built from 15 residues.

The chain links TRBV5-1 to TRBJ2-2; no clear D gene. Germline CDR1 SGHRS, CDR2 YFSETQ. There are 14 residues in the CDR3. The V end lost 4 bases, the J end lost 5 bases, and 12 bases lay between the germline ends. CDR3: CASSLDVRTGELFF. The CDR3 DNA reads as TGCGCCAGCAGCCTGGACGTTCGTACCGGGGAGCTGTTTTTT.

The V and J genes are TRBV12-3 or TRBV12-4 and TRBJ2-2; tentative D call: TRBD2 (7 bases). CDR3 length: 17 residues. Trimming shortened V by 6 bases and J by 4 bases, and 21 bases separated the two germline ends. CDR3 in amino acids: CASSLPPGGLGTGELFF. The CDR3 bases are TGTGCCAGCAGCCTCCCCCCCGGGGGGCTAGGCACCGGGGAGCTGTTTTTT.

This clonotype has a handful of counts. The DNA of the CDR3 is TGTGCCAGCTCACCAAAGAAAGATAATTCACCCCTCCACTTT. This gives the protein CASSPKKDNSPLHF. The J gene is TRBJ1-6, the V gene TRBV18; D is uncertain. Between the trimmed V and J ends, which lost 2 bases and 5 bases, there was a span of 7 bases. The length of the CDR3 is 14 residues. Germline CDR1 KGHSH, CDR2 LQKENI.

CDR3 sequence (DNA): TGTGCCAGCAGCTCGGGACAGCTCACAGATACGCAGTATTTT. Protein: CASSSGQLTDTQYF. The genes are TRBV5-6 and TRBJ2-3; 7 bases match TRBD1. Germline CDR1 is SGHDT and CDR2 is YYEEEE. The trim removed 3 bases at V and 2 bases at J, leaving 3 bases unmatched. The CDR3 extends over 14 amino acids.

This clonotype was found many times. The V and J genes are TRBV11-2 and TRBJ2-3; D might be TRBD1 (5 bases). Deletions cut 1 base from V and 1 base from J, with 15 bases between. CDR1 and CDR2 (germline): SGHAT, FQNNGV. CDR3 length equals 17 residues. CDR3 coding DNA: TGTGCCAGCAGCTTAGGGCGACAGCTACCGGGCACAGATACGCAGTATTTT. Translating it yields CASSLGRQLPGTDTQYF. Full variable domain (missing parts from reference TRBV11-2 and TRBJ2-3): EAGVAQSPRYKIIEKRQSVAFWCNPISGHATLYWYQQILGQGPKLLIQFQNNGVVDDSQLPKDRFSAERLKGVDSTLKIQPAKLEDSAVYLCASSLGRQLPGTDTQYFGPGTRLTVL.

This clonotype was found many times. The J gene is TRBJ1-2, the V gene TRBV7-8; a possible D gene is TRBD1 (6 bases). From germline, CDR1 is SGHVS and CDR2 FQNEAQ. This CDR3 is 14 amino acids long. The ends were cut back, 0 bases at V and 7 bases at J, with 12 bases in the middle. This CDR3 is CASSLARGAGGYTF. The DNA for the CDR3 is TGTGCCAGCAGCTTAGCAAGGGGGGCTGGTGGCTACACCTTC.

This clonotype was counted ten times or more. J is TRBJ2-2 and V is TRBV19; either TRBD1 or TRBD2 may fit D (5 bases each). V lost 6 bases to trimming and J lost 4 bases, with 9 bases between them. Germline CDR1 reads LNHDA; CDR2 reads SQIVND (reference sequence). The CDR3 sequence is 13 residues long. Here the CDR3 DNA reads TGTGCCAGTAGACGGGACCTCACCGGGGAGCTGTTTTTT. This sequence encodes CASRRDLTGELFF.

This clonotype showed up just a few times. The genes are TRBV5-1 and TRBJ1-1; D remains unclear. This CDR3 has 14 residues. V lost 2 bases and J 1 base, leaving 9 bases between the germline ends. Germline CDR1 reads SGHRS; CDR2 reads YFSETQ. CDR3 amino acids: CASSFVPGNTEAFF. The CDR3 DNA is TGCGCCAGCAGCTTCGTCCCGGGGAACACTGAAGCTTTCTTT.

This clonotype has at least ten counts. The V gene is TRBV7-8, the J gene TRBJ2-1; TRBD2 agrees at 14 bases. Trimming at V came to 5 bases and at J to 8 bases, leaving 14 bases not matched to a gene. This CDR3 comprises 18 residues. The germline V gene has CDR1 SGHVS and CDR2 FQNEAQ. CDR3: CASSTRVLTSGGAHEQFF. Written as DNA, the CDR3 is TGTGCCAGCAGCACCCGGGTACTGACTAGCGGGGGGGCGCATGAGCAGTTCTTC.

V gene TRBV4-3 combines with J gene TRBJ2-3; 7 bases are a match to TRBD1. The CDR3 has 15 residues. Looked up from germline, CDR1 is LGHNA and CDR2 is YSLEER. V dropped 0 bases and J dropped 5; count of bases not matched to a gene: 5. The CDR3, as DNA: TGCGCCAGCAGCCAAGATTACAGGGGTCAAGATACGCAGTATTTT. It yields the protein CASSQDYRGQDTQYF.

This clonotype was seen ten or more times. This chain connects TRBV3-1 to TRBJ2-5; TRBD1 matches at 9 bases. Losses at the gene ends were 3 bases for V and 0 bases for J; bases not matched to a gene: 8. The CDR3 spans 17 residues. Germline CDR1 reads LGHDT; CDR2 reads YNNKEL (reference sequence). CDR3 DNA: TGTGCCAGCAGCCATCTACAGGGGGCGAGAGACCAAGAGACCCAGTACTTC. It specifies CASSHLQGARDQETQYF.

This clonotype has a count of ten or more. This chain uses TRBV2 with TRBJ2-3; 7 bases align to TRBD1. J gave up 2 bases and V 6 bases, and 8 bases lay outside the gene matches. Germline V gene data show CDR1 as SNHLY and CDR2 as FYNNEI. The CDR3 extends over 15 amino acids. The CDR3 reads CASREQGYDTDTQYF. CDR3 in DNA: TGTGCCAGCAGAGAACAGGGGTACGACACAGATACGCAGTATTTT.

This clonotype was observed a few times. CDR3: CASSFDNTGELFF. The CDR3 DNA is TGCGCCAGCAGCTTTGACAACACCGGGGAGCTGTTTTTT. The chain employs TRBV5-1 and TRBJ2-2; D is unresolved. CDR1 is SGHRS and CDR2 is YFSETQ in the germline V gene. CDR3 length: 13 amino acids. Between the trimmed V and J ends, which lost 2 bases and 2 bases, there was a span of 4 bases.

The rearrangement links TRBV20-1 to TRBJ2-7; 7 positions agree with TRBD1. This CDR3 spans 12 amino acids. Germline V CDR1 and CDR2: DFQATT, SNEGSKA (reference sequence). V lost 1 base, J lost 6 bases, and 3 bases stayed unmatched. The chain's CDR3 is CSARGTGAEQYF. The CDR3 DNA reads as TGCAGTGCTAGAGGCACAGGGGCCGAGCAGTACTTC.

This clonotype has a handful of counts. The chain uses TRBV4-2 and TRBJ1-1, with D unresolved. Germline-derived CDR1 and CDR2 are LGHNA and YNFKEQ. There are 18 residues in the CDR3. Deletions cut 0 bases from V and 1 base from J, with 18 bases between. CDR3 protein: CASSQEYGSPIRNTEAFF. In nucleotides, the CDR3 is TGTGCCAGCAGCCAAGAGTATGGCAGTCCTATACGGAACACTGAAGCTTTCTTT.

This clonotype was seen a handful of times. This sequence joins TRBV18 and TRBJ1-1; D remains unclear. This CDR3 has 15 residues. In germline, CDR1 is KGHSH, CDR2 LQKENI. V lost 2 bases to trimming and J lost 1 base, with 11 bases between them. The CDR3 nucleotides read TGTGCCAGCTCACCAAACCAGGAATCGAACACTGAAGCTTTCTTT. Translation: CASSPNQESNTEAFF.

This clonotype was seen a few times. The chain employs TRBV12-3 or TRBV12-4 and TRBJ2-7; a weak D match, TRBD1 (5 bases). V lost 3 bases, J lost 6 bases, and 12 bases lay in between. The CDR3 totals 13 residues. CDR3 in amino acids: CASSLKGPGEQYF. In DNA, the CDR3 is TGTGCCAGCAGTTTGAAGGGGCCGGGCGAGCAGTACTTC.

This clonotype was found many times. This sequence joins TRBV7-2 and TRBJ2-5, with 14 nucleotides matching TRBD2. Germline lookup yields CDR1 SGHTA and CDR2 FQGNSA. The CDR3 loop spans 17 amino acids. The trim removed 5 bases at V and 6 bases at J, leaving 11 bases unmatched. The CDR3 region is CASSPTAGTSGGKTQYF. The CDR3 DNA reads as TGTGCCAGCAGCCCGACTGCCGGGACTAGCGGGGGAAAGACCCAGTACTTC.

V and J are TRBV7-6 and TRBJ2-1; D remains unclear. CDR3 length equals 13 residues. Germline CDR1 is SGHVS and CDR2 is FNYEAQ. Trimming stripped 2 bases from V and 6 bases from J, with 8 bases between. The chain's CDR3 is CASSLSYSNEQFF. CDR3 in DNA: TGTGCCAGCAGCTTATCTTATAGCAATGAGCAGTTCTTC.

This clonotype was counted between two and nine times. This chain links TRBV12-3 or TRBV12-4 with TRBJ2-3; 10 bases map to TRBD2. This CDR3 region has 15 residues. J lost 8 bases, V lost 6 bases, and 11 bases had no gene match. The CDR3 DNA sequence: TGTGCCAGCAGCCCTACAGCGGGGGGGTTAGGTACGCAGTATTTT. Translation gives CASSPTAGGLGTQYF.

This sequence joins TRBV27 and TRBJ2-3; the D call may be TRBD1 or TRBD2 (5 bases each). The CDR3 is 15 residues long. With 2 bases removed from V and 2 bases from J, the gap between germline ends came to 11 bases. From germline, CDR1 is MNHEY and CDR2 SMNVEV (reference sequence). In DNA form, the CDR3 reads TGTGCCAGCAGTTTAAGCGGCGGACACACAGATACGCAGTATTTT. Translating gives CASSLSGGHTDTQYF.

V is TRBV11-3 and J is TRBJ2-2, with 8 bases matching TRBD1. Trimming removed 4 bases from V and 6 bases from J; junction bases left unmatched: 10. The CDR3 loop spans 16 amino acids. Per germline, CDR1 SGHNT and CDR2 YENEEA. CDR3 sequence (DNA): TGTGCCAGCAGCTCGAAAGGACAGGGACGCGCCGGGGAGCTGTTTTTT. It encodes CASSSKGQGRAGELFF.

The chain combines TRBV7-2 with TRBJ1-1, with 8 nucleotides matching TRBD1. The CDR3 length is 14 residues. The V gene end was trimmed by 5 bases and the J gene end by 2 bases; junction bases not matched to a gene: 4. The germline V gene has CDR1 SGHTA and CDR2 FQGNSA. The CDR3 region has the DNA TGTGCCAGCAGCCAGGGACAGGCCAACACTGAAGCTTTCTTT. Protein: CASSQGQANTEAFF.

This clonotype was seen a few times. The chain recombines TRBV5-1 with TRBJ1-6, with TRBD1 identical over 8 bases. This CDR3 comprises 15 residues. The V and J ends lost 4 bases and 10 bases, in that order; junction bases with no gene match: 10. CDR1 is SGHRS and CDR2 is YFSETQ in the germline V gene. CDR3 nucleotide sequence: TGCGCCAGCAGCGTCGAGGACAGGGTAGAATCACCCCTCCACTTT. Translating it yields CASSVEDRVESPLHF.

The table lists this clonotype with many counts. The chain carries TRBV5-1 and TRBJ1-4, with a weak D call TRBD1 (6 bases). V lost 0 bases and J lost 3, with 12 bases in between. CDR1 and CDR2 from the germline V gene are SGHRS and YFSETQ. The CDR3 consists of 16 residues. The CDR3 nucleotides read TGCGCCAGCAGCTTGGATGGGGGGCTACCTAATGAAAAACTGTTTTTT. The encoded protein is CASSLDGGLPNEKLFF.

Only a few counts were recorded for this clonotype. This chain links TRBV29-1 with TRBJ2-3; D remains unclear. Trimming removed 7 bases from V and 6 bases from J, with 17 bases in between. Germline CDR1 is SQVTM and CDR2 is ANQGSEA. The CDR3 covers 13 residues. CDR3 sequence: CSAPHPPADTQYF. DNA of the CDR3: TGCAGCGCACCCCATCCCCCGGCGGATACGCAGTATTTT.

This clonotype occurred many times. CDR3 DNA: TGTGCCAGTAGCCCTGGGACAGTATTAGCCAAAAACATTCAGTACTTC. Translating it yields CASSPGTVLAKNIQYF. The V and J genes are TRBV19 and TRBJ2-4, with 7 bases matching TRBD1. The germline V gene has CDR1 LNHDA and CDR2 SQIVND (reference sequence). The CDR3 loop spans 16 amino acids. V was clipped by 6 bases and J by 0 bases; unmatched bases: 8.

This chain joins TRBV18 and TRBJ1-1; a weak D match, TRBD1 (5 bases). This CDR3 is 13 amino acids long. From germline, CDR1 is KGHSH and CDR2 LQKENI. V lost 6 bases, J lost 4 bases, and 12 bases lay in between. CDR3 region: CASSLPQGTEAFF. For the CDR3, the DNA is TGTGCCAGCTCGCTACCGCAGGGCACTGAAGCTTTCTTT.

The chain uses TRBV4-2 and TRBJ1-6; 10 bases line up with TRBD1. The CDR3 loop spans 17 amino acids. From germline, CDR1 is LGHNA and CDR2 YNFKEQ. J lost 8 bases, V lost 5 bases, and 12 bases had no gene match. CDR3 loop: CASSVRDRGGGDSPLHF. CDR3 coding DNA: TGTGCCAGCAGCGTACGGGACAGGGGAGGAGGGGATTCACCCCTCCACTTT.

The chain joins TRBV29-1 to TRBJ2-7; D remains ambiguous. The CDR3 spans 15 residues. V gave up 0 bases and J gave up 5 bases, with 17 bases separating them. Per the germline V gene, CDR1 is SQVTM and CDR2 is ANQGSEA. The CDR3 spells CSVEDGKGLGNEQYF. CDR3 DNA: TGCAGCGTTGAAGATGGGAAAGGGTTGGGTAACGAGCAGTACTTC.

This clonotype turned up a few times. The chain employs TRBV7-9 and TRBJ1-1; the D is unclear. The CDR3 has 15 residues. CDR1 SEHNR and CDR2 FQNEAQ come from the germline V gene (reference sequence). V shed 6 bases and J shed 3 bases, with 17 bases lying between them. CDR3 bases: TGTGCCAGCAGTCACAAGAACAGATTCGACACTGAAGCTTTCTTT. This gives the protein CASSHKNRFDTEAFF.